The source of this T cell receptor (beta chain) is a study of cytomegalovirus exposure and HLA in healthy donors. Germline V gene data show CDR1 as MNHNS and CDR2 as SASEGT. There are 15 residues in the CDR3. The ends were cut back, 2 bases at V and 5 bases at J, with 15 bases in the middle. Details on this clone: The antigen is not known.

Findings and caveats of the study: Analysis was carried out at a later point, and it linked a missense DCLRE1C variant to TCR beta V- and J-gene trimming.

60 Vbeta and 13 Jbeta primers were used in PCR. Only in-frame clones appear in the TCRdb table, and some are missing; sequencing was by immunoSEQ multiplex PCR. The sample carries 75,000 to 95,000 clones, over 55% recorded once. The specimen was PBMCs. This clonotype was obtained from a woman aged 45-60 years in good health and CMV-seropositive. The chain employs TRBV6-1 and TRBJ2-5; the D gene is possibly TRBD1 (6 bases). The CDR3, as DNA: TGTGCCAGCAGTGAAAATGGGCAGGGGCTTGAGACCCAGTACTTC. The encoded protein is CASSENGQGLETQYF.